The clone carrying this T cell receptor (beta chain) was picked up a small number of times. Its cognate antigen is unknown. This CDR3 comprises 13 residues. J lost 5 bases, V lost 4 bases, and 2 bases had no gene match. Germline CDR1 SGDLS, CDR2 YYNGEE. The data were taken from a study of beta chain features in type 1 diabetes. Across the whole study: Taken together, all samples contributed approximately 110,000,000 examined sorted cells. Study results and limitations: In all four CD4+ subsets, TCRB CDR3 length was significantly, moderately reduced in type 1 diabetes.

The sequenced template was cDNA made from the entire isolated RNA. Libraries were prepared by immunoSEQ multiplex PCR; TCRdb keeps only in-frame clonotypes and omits some of them. The repertoire includes approximately 260,000 clones, 24% of them detected once, and 0.012% sits in the top ten. V gene TRBV9 combines with J gene TRBJ1-5; 8 bases agree with TRBD1. This TCR was sampled from a woman aged 25-40 years with type 1 diabetes. Source material: naive CD4+ T cells from blood. The CDR3 nucleotides read TGTGCCAGCAGCTCGGACAGGGATCAGCCCCAGCATTTT. Protein: CASSSDRDQPQHF.